This T cell receptor (beta chain) was found in a study of cytotoxic CD8 clonotypes in ibrutinib-treated CLL. Whole-study context: Response sampling occurred after a median 12 months of treatment (range 6 to 36).

Regarding this clone: The antigen remains undetermined.

Overall study findings and caveats: On treatment, the uncommon public clonotypes contracted or remained stable.

The repertoire was sequenced with immunoSEQ multiplex PCR; TCRdb's copy has only in-frame clones and lacks some. The sample yields roughly 63,000 clones, approximately 62% seen once. Germline V gene lookup returns CDR1 MNHEY and CDR2 SVGAGI. V was clipped by 7 bases and J by 2 bases, with 4 bases between them. The CDR3 sequence is 11 residues long. The chain carries TRBV6-5 and TRBJ2-3; D ambiguous. This clonotype originated in a human donor with chronic lymphocytic leukemia. The material sequenced was PBMCs, taken after 12 months of ibrutinib treatment. CDR3 bases: TGTGCCAGCACCAACACAGATACGCAGTATTTT. Protein: CASTNTDTQYF.